Each of the 29 T cell receptor beta chains below was sequenced from the same sample in a study of shared clonotypes between healthy human individuals. Sequencing was performed with immunoSEQ multiplex PCR; in TCRdb, only in-frame clones are kept and a portion is missing. Of roughly 2.5 million clones in the sample, 90% to 95% were seen once. Source material: naive CD4+ T cells sorted from blood. Described subset: CD45RA+ positively selected. These TCRs come from a man aged 18 to 29 in good health.

The rearrangement joins TRBV19 to TRBJ2-7; the D gene is possibly TRBD2 (5 bases). V gave up 4 bases and J gave up 2 bases, with 12 bases separating them. The germline V gene encodes CDR1 LNHDA and CDR2 SQIVND (reference sequence). CDR3 length: 14 amino acids. The CDR3 loop is CASSTGGTAYEQYF. The CDR3 nucleotides are TGTGCCAGTAGTACCGGAGGTACCGCCTACGAGCAGTACTTC.

The rearrangement links TRBV5-5 to TRBJ2-5; D is perhaps TRBD1 (6 bases). V was trimmed by 4 bases and J by 0 bases, leaving 10 bases between them. The CDR3 length is 14 residues. CDR1 and CDR2 (germline): SGHKS, YYEKEE (reference sequence). CDR3 DNA sequence: TGTGCCAGCAGCCGGGACAACAACCAAGAGACCCAGTACTTC. This gives the protein CASSRDNNQETQYF. Combining the CDR3 with reference TRBV5-5 and TRBJ2-5 gives the whole variable domain DAGVTQSPTHLIKTRGQQVTLRCSPISGHKSVSWYQQVLGQGPQFIFQYYEKEERGRGNFPDRFSARQFPNYSSELNVNALLLGDSALYLCASSRDNNQETQYFGPGTRLLVL.

The chain recombines TRBV5-4 with TRBJ2-2, with 8 bases fitting TRBD1. Germline V gene data show CDR1 as SGHNT and CDR2 as YYREEE (reference sequence). There are 17 residues in the CDR3. V gave up 3 bases and J gave up 5 bases; unmatched junction bases: 12. CDR3: CASSSLVGQGLTGELFF. The CDR3 bases are TGTGCCAGCAGCTCGTTAGTCGGACAGGGCTTGACCGGGGAGCTGTTTTTT. The whole variable domain, remainder taken from reference TRBV5-4 and TRBJ2-2, is ETGVTQSPTHLIKTRGQQVTLRCSSQSGHNTVSWYQQALGQGPQFIFQYYREEENGRGNFPPRFSGLQFPNYSSELNVNALELDDSALYLCASSSLVGQGLTGELFFGEGSRLTVL.

The J gene is TRBJ2-7, the V gene TRBV7-9; no reliable D call. Germline values: CDR1 SEHNR, CDR2 FQNEAQ (reference sequence). V was trimmed by 5 bases and J by 0 bases, leaving 8 bases between them. CDR3 length: 13 amino acids. The CDR3 reads CASSVAGSYEQYF. The CDR3 nucleotides read TGTGCCAGCAGCGTTGCTGGCTCCTACGAGCAGTACTTC.

The V and J genes are TRBV5-4 and TRBJ1-2; D is perhaps TRBD1 (5 bases). Between the trimmed V and J ends, which lost 10 bases and 1 base, there was a span of 14 bases. The CDR3 covers 13 residues. Germline CDR1 and CDR2: SGHNT and YYREEE (reference sequence). CDR3 sequence reads: CAYGAGGNYGYTF. The DNA of the CDR3 is TGTGCCTACGGGGCAGGAGGTAACTATGGCTACACCTTC.

The rearrangement uses TRBV9 and TRBJ2-3; maybe TRBD1 (6 bases). The V gene's germline CDR1 is SGDLS and CDR2 YYNGEE. Trimming left V 1 base short and J 3 bases short, with 12 bases between. The CDR3 is made up of 15 amino acids. CDR3 in amino acids: CASSVLGQDTDTQYF. CDR3 coding DNA: TGTGCCAGCAGCGTATTGGGACAAGATACAGATACGCAGTATTTT.

The rearrangement uses TRBV6-6 and TRBJ2-7; D may be TRBD1 (7 bases). V was trimmed by 9 bases and J by 3 bases, leaving 18 bases between them. CDR3 length equals 14 residues. Germline CDR1 is MNHNY and CDR2 is SVGAGI (reference sequence). DNA for the CDR3: TGTGCCAGTGCAGGGGGGTCCAAAAACTACGAGCAGTACTTC. Translating it yields CASAGGSKNYEQYF.

J is TRBJ2-5 and V is TRBV7-2; no clear D. V gave up 5 bases and J gave up 5 bases, with 18 bases separating them. Germline assignment: CDR1 SGHTA and CDR2 FQGNSA. This CDR3 region has 15 residues. The CDR3 DNA is TGTGCCAGCAGCCCCTCGGGTCTCCTGCACGAGACCCAGTACTTC. It codes for CASSPSGLLHETQYF.

The V and J genes are TRBV5-1 and TRBJ2-2, with D hard to call. CDR1 SGHRS and CDR2 YFSETQ come from the germline V gene. The CDR3 is 15 amino acids. Trimming took off 2 bases at V and 1 base at J, with 9 bases between the two ends. The CDR3 loop is CASSLLGLNTGELFF. CDR3 sequence (DNA): TGCGCCAGCAGCTTACTGGGCCTGAACACCGGGGAGCTGTTTTTT.

This clone occurred a few times. Written as DNA, the CDR3 is TGTGCCACCATGACAGGAACGAATTCACCCCTCCACTTT. Its translation is CATMTGTNSPLHF. The chain carries TRBV10-3 and TRBJ1-6; TRBD1 might be the D (6 bases). V was cut by 10 bases and J by 7 bases, with 14 bases left in between. Germline CDR1 reads ENHRY; CDR2 reads SYGVKD. This CDR3 is built from 13 residues.

This chain links TRBV7-8 with TRBJ1-3, with 12 bases lining up with TRBD1. The V gene's germline CDR1 is SGHVS and CDR2 FQNEAQ. The CDR3 contains 18 residues. V lost 5 bases to trimming and J lost 4 bases; unmatched junction nucleotides: 12. The CDR3 loop reads CASSLLPGQGAKGNTIYF. Written as DNA, the CDR3 is TGTGCCAGCAGCCTATTGCCGGGACAGGGGGCGAAAGGAAACACCATATATTTT.

The chain uses TRBV2 and TRBJ1-6; weak D call: TRBD1 (6 bases). V was shortened by 7 bases and J by 6 bases, with 19 bases between the two germline ends. Germline CDR1 reads SNHLY; CDR2 reads FYNNEI. The CDR3 has 16 residues. The CDR3 loop reads CASKQGPGAVNSPLHF. The CDR3 nucleotides read TGTGCCAGCAAGCAAGGCCCAGGGGCGGTTAATTCACCCCTCCACTTT.

The chain has TRBV28 and TRBJ1-6, with D unclear. The CDR3 runs to 16 residues. Germline CDR1 MDHEN, CDR2 SYDVKM. V lost 7 bases and J 8 bases, leaving 21 bases between the germline ends. The chain's CDR3 is CASIGLGNANHSPLHF. In DNA, the CDR3 is TGTGCCAGCATAGGGTTGGGCAACGCTAATCATTCACCCCTCCACTTT.

This chain connects TRBV2 to TRBJ1-6, with TRBD1 matching 11 bases. This CDR3 is 20 amino acids long. V lost 6 bases and J lost 3; bases outside the gene matches: 16. Germline CDR1 and CDR2: SNHLY and FYNNEI. CDR3 protein: CASRAGQGVRPTYYNSPLHF. The CDR3 DNA reads TGTGCCAGCAGGGCGGGACAGGGGGTTCGGCCGACATACTATAATTCACCCCTCCACTTT. The full variable domain, with the rest looked up from reference TRBV2 and TRBJ1-6, is EPEVTQTPSHQVTQMGQEVILRCVPISNHLYFYWYRQILGQKVEFLVSFYNNEISEKSEIFDDQFSVERPDGSNFTLKIRSTKLEDSAMYFCASRAGQGVRPTYYNSPLHFGNGTRLTVT.

This rearrangement joins TRBV5-8 to TRBJ1-4, with TRBD1 identical over 7 bases. CDR1 is SGHTS, CDR2 YDEGEE, per germline. After removal of 4 bases from V and 8 bases from J, the junction contained 14 bases not matched to a gene. The CDR3 is made up of 16 amino acids. The CDR3, as DNA: TGTGCCAGCAGCCCGGGGGTGAAGGGGGCCGAAGAAAAACTGTTTTTT. This sequence encodes CASSPGVKGAEEKLFF. Full variable domain (missing parts from reference TRBV5-8 and TRBJ1-4): EAGVTQSPTHLIKTRGQQATLRCSPISGHTSVYWYQQALGLGLQFLLWYDEGEERNRGNFPPRFSGRQFPNYSSELNVNALELEDSALYLCASSPGVKGAEEKLFFGSGTQLSVL.

V usage is TRBV7-9 and J usage is TRBJ1-1, with D unclear. This CDR3 contains 15 residues. Germline assignment: CDR1 SEHNR and CDR2 FQNEAQ (reference sequence). V lost 3 bases, J lost 1 base, and 12 bases lay in between. CDR3 sequence (DNA): TGTGCCAGCAGCTTCAGACAAGGCTCGAACACTGAAGCTTTCTTT. Translated, it gives CASSFRQGSNTEAFF.

Note on this clone: This CDR3 is also generated by other DNA sequences in the sample. The chain links TRBV5-4 to TRBJ2-5; 13 positions agree with TRBD2. Per the germline V gene, CDR1 is SGHNT and CDR2 is YYREEE (reference sequence). The CDR3 extends over 15 amino acids. Germline trimming cut 4 bases from V and 4 bases from J; bases unmatched to any gene: 4. CDR3 in DNA: TGTGCCAGCAGCCTGGGACTAGCGGGAAGAGAGACCCAGTACTTC. Protein sequence: CASSLGLAGRETQYF.

J is TRBJ1-1 and V is TRBV18; no definite D call. V lost 8 bases and J lost 0, with 10 bases in between. The CDR3 consists of 13 residues. The germline V gene encodes CDR1 KGHSH and CDR2 LQKENI. The CDR3 DNA sequence: TGTGCCAGCAATACCGGGGTGAACACTGAAGCTTTCTTT. Residues: CASNTGVNTEAFF.

V is TRBV7-9 and J is TRBJ2-7; TRBD1 aligns across 9 bases. Germline-derived CDR1 and CDR2 are SEHNR and FQNEAQ (reference sequence). This CDR3 is 13 amino acids long. Germline trimming cut 5 bases from V and 5 bases from J; bases unmatched to any gene: 4. Here the CDR3 DNA reads TGTGCCAGCAGCGTCCGGGACAGGGACGAGCAGTACTTC. This sequence encodes CASSVRDRDEQYF.

The J gene is TRBJ2-7, the V gene TRBV4-3; 7 bases are shared with TRBD2. Germline-derived CDR1 and CDR2 are LGHNA and YSLEER. This CDR3 comprises 15 residues. J gave up 3 bases and V 4 bases, and 9 bases lay outside the gene matches. For the CDR3, the DNA is TGCGCCAGCAGCCTAATAACCGGGAGGCACTACGAGCAGTACTTC. It specifies CASSLITGRHYEQYF.

The chain is built from TRBV10-2 and TRBJ2-3; unclear D gene. The CDR3 loop spans 13 amino acids. Germline CDR1 and CDR2: WSHSY and SAAADI. V shed 5 bases and J shed 7 bases, with 13 bases lying between them. This CDR3 reads CASSQTSVYTQYF. The CDR3 nucleotides read TGCGCCAGCAGTCAGACTTCGGTCTATACGCAGTATTTT.

This chain links TRBV4-1 with TRBJ1-6, with D unresolved. Germline loops: CDR1 MGHRA, CDR2 YSYEKL. The germline V and J ends were trimmed by 4 bases and 6 bases, with 10 bases remaining between them. CDR3 length equals 14 residues. The CDR3 reads CASSPTVSNSPLHF. CDR3 DNA sequence: TGCGCCAGCAGCCCCACGGTTAGTAATTCACCCCTCCACTTT.

The chain uses TRBV6-5 and TRBJ2-7, with TRBD1 identical over 11 bases. The trim removed 3 bases at V and 3 bases at J, leaving 7 bases unmatched. CDR1 is MNHEY and CDR2 is SVGAGI in the germline V gene. This CDR3 region has 16 residues. CDR3 amino acids: CASSYPLGQGGYEQYF. In DNA form, the CDR3 reads TGTGCCAGCAGTTATCCACTGGGACAGGGGGGCTACGAGCAGTACTTC.

The count of this clone is one. Different DNA sequences within this sample yield the same CDR3. The gene calls are TRBV18 and TRBJ2-3, with a possible D match to TRBD2 (6 bases). Trimming left V 3 bases short and J 5 bases short, with 12 bases between. Per the germline V gene, CDR1 is KGHSH and CDR2 is LQKENI. There are 14 residues in the CDR3. The CDR3 sequence is CASSPTSGEDTQYF. The DNA of the CDR3 is TGTGCCAGCTCACCGACATCGGGGGAAGATACGCAGTATTTT.

The genes are TRBV21-1 and TRBJ2-7; the table's D gene call, TRBD1, was not cross checked with the DNA. TRBV21-1 constitutes a pseudogene. The CDR3 runs to 18 residues. This CDR3 reads CASSTLGPGTGNFYEQYF. DNA for the CDR3: TGTGCCAGCAGCACCCTGGGACCCGGGACAGGGAACTTCTACGAGCAGTACTTC.

The V call is TRBV11-2, the J call TRBJ2-4, with D possibly matching TRBD2 (6 bases). The CDR3 is 16 amino acids. Deletions cut 0 bases from V and 0 bases from J, with 9 bases between. The germline gives CDR1 SGHAT, CDR2 FQNNGV. The CDR3 sequence is CASSLDGGVAKNIQYF. The CDR3 region has the DNA TGTGCCAGCAGCTTAGATGGAGGGGTAGCCAAAAACATTCAGTACTTC.

This sequence joins TRBV7-8 and TRBJ1-6; TRBD1 agrees at 12 bases. From germline, CDR1 is SGHVS and CDR2 FQNEAQ. The CDR3 is made up of 18 amino acids. V trimming: 3 bases; J trimming: 3 bases; junction bases outside the gene matches: 6. This CDR3 is CASSLGTGGNFYNSPLHF. The DNA for the CDR3 is TGTGCCAGCAGCTTGGGGACAGGGGGCAATTTCTATAATTCACCCCTCCACTTT. Drawing the rest from reference TRBV7-8 and TRBJ1-6, the complete variable domain is GAGVSQSPRYKVAKRGQDVALRCDPISGHVSLFWYQQALGQGPEFLTYFQNEAQLDKSGLPSDRFFAERPEGSVSTLKIQRTQQEDSAVYLCASSLGTGGNFYNSPLHFGNGTRLTVT.

The rearrangement links TRBV2 to TRBJ1-2; D gene unclear. With 2 bases removed from V and 6 bases from J, the gap between germline ends came to 7 bases. The CDR3 runs 12 residues. Germline CDR1 SNHLY, CDR2 FYNNEI. CDR3 nucleotide sequence: TGTGCCAGCAGTGAACACAGCAATGGCTACACCTTC. Translating gives CASSEHSNGYTF.

This clone was seen a handful of times. Written as DNA, the CDR3 is TGTGCCAGCAAGGGGACAGTATATAGCAATCAGCCCCAGCATTTT. Protein product: CASKGTVYSNQPQHF. The chain uses TRBV6-5 and TRBJ1-5; the match to TRBD1 covers 7 bases. CDR1 and CDR2 (germline): MNHEY, SVGAGI. The ends lost 7 bases at V and 0 bases at J; junction bases unmatched: 6. There are 15 residues in the CDR3.